This TCR beta chain is from a study of T cell repertoires in cytomegalovirus infection. Findings of the study overall: Cumulative frequency of public TCR beta families picked out carriers of CMV plus the relevant HLA. What dominated the ex vivo response were HLA-C-restricted CMV-specific TCR beta clonotypes.

V was trimmed by 5 bases and J by 6 bases, leaving 13 bases between them. The germline V gene encodes CDR1 SQVTM and CDR2 ANQGSEA. This CDR3 has 12 residues. TCRdb recomputed calls from the reads with MiXCR, one row per CDR3 protein. The data contain 60,000 to 75,000 distinct CDR3 sequences, over 3.5% of them singletons. This clonotype was recorded many times. The antigen is unknown. The V and J genes are TRBV29-1 and TRBJ1-1, with D unclear. The receptor's source is a human donor in good health (CMV status not recorded). Some clones in this sample may be carry-over from other donors' samples. Sequencing input: PBMCs. CDR3 nucleotides: TGCAGCGTTCAGGAGGGTAAAGCTGAAGCTTTCTTT. Translation gives CSVQEGKAEAFF.